This T cell receptor (beta chain) emerged from a study of blood T cell repertoires in COVID-19. Study in general: Sites across the United States, Italy and Spain contributed samples from acute and convalescent COVID-19. The cDNA or gDNA used as material had been derived from T cells, B-cell-depleted T cells, or PBMCs.

This clone occurred once. Source study methods: The authors estimated nucleated cell counts from reference gene primer amplification. Sequenced by immunoSEQ multiplex PCR; TCRdb stores in-frame clones only, minus some. V and J calls plus clone size are reproduced from that table; the DNA served to infer D and trimming. The sample has about 140,000 clones, approximately 84% seen once. The CDR3 totals 14 residues. Unmatched junction bases numbered 5, after V lost 3 bases and J lost 4 bases. Germline CDR1 is GTSNPN and CDR2 is SVGIG (reference sequence). The material sequenced was peripheral blood. This clonotype was sampled from a human donor in a cohort sampled during active COVID-19. V gene TRBV30 combines with J gene TRBJ1-2; TRBD1 agrees at 10 bases. As DNA, the CDR3 is TGTGCCTGGAGATCGACAGGGGGCATCTATGGCTACACCTTC. This gives the protein CAWRSTGGIYGYTF.